These T cell receptor beta chains were read from a single sample in a study of T cell responses to AZD1222 COVID-19 vaccine. Libraries were prepared by immunoSEQ multiplex PCR; TCRdb keeps only in-frame clonotypes and omits some of them. The data hold 90,000 to 120,000 clones, with around nine tenths observed a single time. The sequencing here drew on peripheral blood, taken 28 days after the second AZD1222 dose. Every receptor here comes from an adult who received the AZD1222 COVID-19 vaccine. CDR3s include the opening cysteine and the closing phenylalanine or tryptophan. The D gene is left open where the match is weak. Rows give clone size only sometimes, using once, few, many, or a class for an expanded clone.

TRBJ1-1	TRBV4-1	TRBD1	-	CASSLFEGQGNTEAFF	TGCGCCAGCAGCCTATTCGAGGGACAGGGCAACACTGAAGCTTTCTTT
TRBJ2-2	TRBV19	TRBD1	-	CASSPTGPGELFF	TGTGCCAGTAGCCCGACAGGGCCCGGGGAGCTGTTTTTT
TRBJ1-5	TRBV7-9	-	-	CASSFSGQEPQHF	TGTGCCAGCAGCTTCTCCGGCCAGGAGCCCCAGCATTTT
TRBJ1-5	TRBV6-1	-	-	CASSDRSNQPQHF	TGTGCCAGCAGTGATAGGTCCAATCAGCCCCAGCATTTT
TRBJ2-1	TRBV25-1	-	-	CASSDTGNNEQFF	TGTGCCAGCAGTGATACCGGGAACAATGAGCAGTTCTTC
TRBJ1-5	TRBV27	TRBD1	-	CASSFTGTVRGQPQHF	TGTGCCAGCAGTTTTACTGGGACAGTCAGGGGTCAGCCCCAGCATTTT
TRBJ2-1	TRBV7-8	-	-	CASSLEATPYSLEQFF	TGTGCCAGCAGCTTAGAGGCCACCCCTTATAGTCTGGAGCAGTTCTTC
TRBJ2-7	TRBV5-6	-	-	CASSQPGPSYEQYF	TGTGCCAGCAGCCAACCTGGGCCGTCCTACGAGCAGTACTTC
TRBJ1-3	TRBV7-9	-	-	CASSLSTFGNTIYF	TGTGCCAGCAGCTTATCGACTTTCGGAAACACCATATATTTT
TRBJ1-2	TRBV29-1	-	-	CSVDRGYGYTF	TGCAGCGTTGACAGGGGCTATGGCTACACCTTC
TRBJ2-5	TRBV9	-	-	CASSIGHNQETQYF	TGTGCCAGCAGCATTGGACACAATCAAGAGACCCAGTACTTC
TRBJ1-5	TRBV6-2/TRBV6-3	-	-	CASSQTVSNQPQHF	TGTGCCAGCAGCCAGACAGTTAGCAATCAGCCCCAGCATTTT
TRBJ2-1	TRBV19	-	-	CASSIDPASQFF	TGTGCCAGTAGTATAGATCCCGCTAGTCAGTTCTTC
TRBJ2-1	TRBV9	-	-	CASSVAFSYNEQFF	TGTGCCAGCAGCGTAGCGTTCTCCTACAATGAGCAGTTCTTC
TRBJ2-1	TRBV10-3	-	-	CAIRTDPYNEQFF	TGTGCCATCCGGACAGATCCCTACAATGAGCAGTTCTTC
TRBJ1-5	TRBV27	TRBD1	-	CASSLVGQGFDQPQHF	TGTGCCAGCAGTTTGGTCGGACAGGGGTTCGATCAGCCCCAGCATTTT
TRBJ1-1	TRBV5-1	-	-	CASSLVSGPLGPLRMNTEAFF	TGCGCCAGCAGCTTGGTGTCAGGGCCTCTGGGGCCCCTGAGGATGAACACTGAAGCTTTCTTT
TRBJ1-3	TRBV28	-	-	CASSLVAGNTIYF	TGTGCCAGCAGTTTAGTAGCTGGAAACACCATATATTTT
TRBJ2-6	TRBV7-2	-	-	CASSHREAGVSGANVLTF	TGTGCCAGCAGCCATAGGGAGGCTGGGGTCTCTGGGGCCAACGTCCTGACTTTC
TRBJ2-1	TRBV14	TRBD2	-	CASSPTGTSGSHEQFF	TGTGCCAGCAGCCCAACCGGGACTAGCGGGAGCCATGAGCAGTTCTTC
TRBJ1-4	TRBV5-8	-	-	CASSLSLGTTNEKLFF	TGTGCCAGCAGCTTGTCGTTGGGGACAACTAATGAAAAACTGTTTTTT
TRBJ1-2	TRBV30	TRBD1	-	CAWSSLGQQGVRHTF	TGTGCCTGGAGTAGTCTGGGTCAACAGGGGGTCCGCCACACCTTC
TRBJ1-5	TRBV10-3	TRBD1	-	CAIRGTGELQPQHF	TGTGCCATCAGAGGGACAGGGGAGCTTCAGCCCCAGCATTTT
TRBJ1-3	TRBV6-5	-	-	CASSPREANTIYF	TGTGCCAGCAGTCCCAGGGAAGCTAACACCATATATTTT
TRBJ1-1	TRBV5-1	-	-	CASSFQQPNTEAFF	TGCGCCAGCAGTTTTCAACAGCCGAACACTGAAGCTTTCTTT
TRBJ2-3	TRBV30	TRBD2	-	CAWSGTSGSGTDTQYF	TGTGCCTGGAGTGGAACTAGCGGGAGCGGCACAGATACGCAGTATTTT
TRBJ1-5	TRBV18	-	-	CASSPQRTGQPQHF	TGTGCCAGCTCGCCCCAGCGTACGGGGCAGCCCCAGCATTTT
TRBJ1-4	TRBV19	-	-	CASSIQAVNEKLFF	TGTGCCAGTAGTATTCAGGCAGTTAATGAAAAACTGTTTTTT
TRBJ2-1	TRBV12-3/TRBV12-4	-	-	CASSDRYNEQFF	TGTGCCAGCAGTGATAGATACAATGAGCAGTTCTTC
TRBJ2-7	TRBV9	-	-	CASSPSPGTGYYEQYF	TGTGCCAGCAGCCCGAGTCCCGGGACGGGTTACTACGAGCAGTACTTC
TRBJ1-5	TRBV18	-	-	CASSPSLDSNQPQHF	TGTGCCAGCTCACCCAGTCTTGATAGCAATCAGCCCCAGCATTTT
TRBJ1-2	TRBV6-5	-	-	CASSYSKPGRYTF	TGTGCCAGCAGTTACTCAAAACCGGGCCGCTACACCTTC
TRBJ1-3	TRBV10-3	-	-	CAISEQGRGNTIYF	TGTGCCATCAGCGAACAGGGTCGCGGAAACACCATATATTTT
TRBJ2-3	TRBV19	TRBD1	-	CASTGDRGITDTQYF	TGTGCCAGTACGGGGGACAGGGGGATCACAGATACGCAGTATTTT
TRBJ1-1	TRBV12-5	-	-	CASGTGTGALLNTEAFF	TGTGCTAGTGGTACTGGCACAGGCGCCCTTTTGAACACTGAAGCTTTCTTT
TRBJ2-3	TRBV5-1	-	-	CASRGSLGGRTDTQYF	TGCGCCAGCAGGGGTTCGTTGGGGGGGCGAACAGATACGCAGTATTTT
TRBJ1-5	TRBV27	TRBD1	once	CASSFGTENQPQHF	TGTGCCAGCAGTTTCGGGACAGAGAATCAGCCCCAGCATTTT
TRBJ2-7	TRBV29-1	-	-	CSVAWDVYEQYF	TGCAGCGTTGCATGGGACGTATACGAGCAGTACTTC
TRBJ1-2	TRBV5-1	-	few	CASSSAGARDGYTF	TGCGCCAGCAGCTCCGCAGGGGCTCGGGATGGCTACACCTTC
TRBJ2-1	TRBV29-1	TRBD2	-	CSAGTSGVQTRYNEQFF	TGCAGCGCGGGGACTAGCGGGGTTCAGACAAGATACAATGAGCAGTTCTTC